The present TCR beta chain was sequenced within a study of graft-versus-host responses after intestinal transplantation. Overall study findings and caveats: Detected in recipient marrow were GvH clones, some of which were first observed in ileum or blood.

Assay: immunoSEQ multiplex PCR; the TCRdb copy retains only in-frame clones and omits some. Of about 8,200 clones in the sample, nearly 95% are singletons; the top ten hold approximately 2.1%. V lost 3 bases, J lost 3 bases, and 6 bases lay in between. Germline CDR1 reads SEHNR; CDR2 reads FQNEAQ (reference sequence). The CDR3 consists of 14 residues. In regard to this clone: Its target is not known.

The chain employs TRBV7-9 and TRBJ1-6; the D gene is possibly TRBD1 (6 bases). The specimen was PBMCs, collected 11 days after intestinal transplantation. This clonotype was sampled from a human patient who received an intestinal transplant, so some T cells may come from the graft donor. This CDR3 reads CASSLDSYNSPLHF. CDR3 sequence (DNA): TGTGCCAGCAGCTTGGACAGCTATAATTCACCCCTCCACTTT.